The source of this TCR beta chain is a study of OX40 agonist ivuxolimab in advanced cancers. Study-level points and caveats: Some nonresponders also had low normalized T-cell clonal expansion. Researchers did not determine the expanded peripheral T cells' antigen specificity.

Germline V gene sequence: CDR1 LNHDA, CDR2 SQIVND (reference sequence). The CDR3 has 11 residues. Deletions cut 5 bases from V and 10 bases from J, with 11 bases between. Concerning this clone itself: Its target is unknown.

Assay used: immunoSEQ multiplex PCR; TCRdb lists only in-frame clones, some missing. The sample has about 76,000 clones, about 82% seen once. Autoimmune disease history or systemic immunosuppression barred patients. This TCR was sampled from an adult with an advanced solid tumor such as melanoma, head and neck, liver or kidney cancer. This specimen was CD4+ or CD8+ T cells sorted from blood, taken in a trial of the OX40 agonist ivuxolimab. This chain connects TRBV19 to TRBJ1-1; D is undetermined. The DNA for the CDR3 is TGTGCCAGTAGTGCCATTGGTAGAGCTTTCTTT. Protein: CASSAIGRAFF.